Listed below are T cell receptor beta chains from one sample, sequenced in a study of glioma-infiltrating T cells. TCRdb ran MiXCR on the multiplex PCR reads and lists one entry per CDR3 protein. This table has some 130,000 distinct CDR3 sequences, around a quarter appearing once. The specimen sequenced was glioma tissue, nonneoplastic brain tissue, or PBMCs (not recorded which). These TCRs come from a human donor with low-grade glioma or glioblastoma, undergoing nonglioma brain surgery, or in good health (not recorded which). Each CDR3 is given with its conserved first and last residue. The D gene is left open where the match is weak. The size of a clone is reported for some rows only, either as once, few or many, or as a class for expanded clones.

CDR3nt: TGTGCCAGCAGCCCCCCGGCAGGGATTGTGAACACCGGGGAGCTGTTTTTT; CDR3aa: CASSPPAGIVNTGELFF; abundance: NA; d_gene: NA; j_gene: TRBJ2-2; v_gene: TRBV6-1
CDR3nt: TGTGCCAGCAGCTTAGGGCAGCCCCTCTATGGCTACACCTTC; CDR3aa: CASSLGQPLYGYTF; abundance: NA; d_gene: NA; j_gene: TRBJ1-2; v_gene: TRBV7-2
CDR3nt: TGTGCCAGCTCAGGGGCTATCTCTGGAAACACCATATATTTT; CDR3aa: CASSGAISGNTIYF; abundance: few; d_gene: NA; j_gene: TRBJ1-3; v_gene: TRBV18
CDR3nt: TGTGCCAGCAGCGCGGACAGGGGCGGCTCCTACAATGAGCAGTTCTTC; CDR3aa: CASSADRGGSYNEQFF; abundance: NA; d_gene: TRBD1; j_gene: TRBJ2-1; v_gene: TRBV11-2
CDR3nt: TGTGCCAGCAGGGAGTCCCCTGGGGCCAACGTCCTGACTTTC; CDR3aa: CASRESPGANVLTF; abundance: few; d_gene: NA; j_gene: TRBJ2-6; v_gene: TRBV6-1
CDR3nt: TGTGCCAGTATGGTCAGGGAGGGTAATGAAAAACTGTTTTTT; CDR3aa: CASMVREGNEKLFF; abundance: NA; d_gene: NA; j_gene: TRBJ1-4; v_gene: TRBV7-9
CDR3nt: TGCAGTGCTAGGTTGCGGCGTCGCAATGAGCAGTTCTTC; CDR3aa: CSARLRRRNEQFF; abundance: many; d_gene: NA; j_gene: TRBJ2-1; v_gene: TRBV20-1
CDR3nt: TGTGCCAGCAGCCAACCTCCGGGACAGCAAGCTTTCTTT; CDR3aa: CASSQPPGQQAFF; abundance: NA; d_gene: TRBD1; j_gene: TRBJ1-1; v_gene: TRBV3-1
CDR3nt: TGTGCCAGCCGGGACAACTACAATGAGCAGTTCTTC; CDR3aa: CASRDNYNEQFF; abundance: NA; d_gene: NA; j_gene: TRBJ2-1; v_gene: TRBV6-4
CDR3nt: TGTGCCAGCAGCCCAACAGTGAATCAGCCCCAGCATTTT; CDR3aa: CASSPTVNQPQHF; abundance: many; d_gene: NA; j_gene: TRBJ1-5; v_gene: TRBV7-3